This T cell receptor beta chain appears in the sequencing data of a study of blood T cell repertoires in COVID-19. This CDR3 is 14 amino acids long. The V end was cut by 8 bases, the J end by 3 bases, with 14 bases between. Germline values: CDR1 MNHEY, CDR2 SVGEGT. Profiling relied on immunoSEQ multiplex PCR, and the TCRdb table lists in-frame clones only, not all of them. The table shows more than 300,000 clones, with 80% to 90% occurring only once. This clone occurred a few times. The receptor's source is a woman younger than 45 with COVID-19, enrolled during active disease. The sequencing sample was made of peripheral blood. V gene TRBV6-2 or TRBV6-3 combines with J gene TRBJ2-1; D is perhaps TRBD2 (6 bases). CDR3 nucleotides: TGTGCCAGCGGCCGACGGGAGCTCTACAATGAGCAGTTCTTC. Protein sequence: CASGRRELYNEQFF.